Listed here are 18 T cell receptor beta chains from one sample, sequenced in a study of blood T cell repertoires in COVID-19. Measured with immunoSEQ multiplex PCR; TCRdb has only the in-frame clones, and not every one. The sample has around 260,000 clones; about 88% are singletons. Input material: peripheral blood. The source is a man between 60 and 75 years old who had recovered from COVID-19.

The chain has TRBV5-1 and TRBJ1-2; TRBD1 is a possible D gene (5 bases). Trimming stripped 2 bases from V and 2 bases from J, with 13 bases between. CDR1 and CDR2 from the germline V gene are SGHRS and YFSETQ. CDR3 size: 15 residues. In nucleotides, the CDR3 is TGCGCCAGCAGCTTCTCTATCCAGGGCAACTATGGCTACACCTTC. This sequence encodes CASSFSIQGNYGYTF.

DNA for the CDR3: TGTGCCAGCAGTGAAGACATCAATCAGCCCCAGCATTTT. Its protein is CASSEDINQPQHF. The J gene is TRBJ1-5, the V gene TRBV6-1; no firm D call. The germline gives CDR1 MNHNS, CDR2 SASEGT. This CDR3 contains 13 residues. V was pared by 1 base and J by 3 bases, with 4 bases between.

V gene TRBV10-3 combines with J gene TRBJ2-5; possible D gene TRBD1, 6 bases. Germline assignment: CDR1 ENHRY and CDR2 SYGVKD. CDR3 length equals 18 residues. The germline V and J ends were trimmed by 2 bases and 10 bases, with 29 bases remaining between them. The CDR3 here is CAISERGSRGGVRVDQYF. The DNA for the CDR3 is TGTGCCATCAGTGAGCGGGGAAGCCGAGGGGGTGTGCGAGTTGACCAGTACTTC.

This chain connects TRBV9 to TRBJ1-3; D is possibly TRBD1 (6 bases). Trimming shortened V by 2 bases and J by 5 bases, and 14 bases separated the two germline ends. Looked up from germline, CDR1 is SGDLS and CDR2 is YYNGEE. The CDR3 is 15 amino acids. Written as DNA, the CDR3 is TGTGCCAGCAGCGTGACAACAGGGTATAGAAACACCATATATTTT. This sequence encodes CASSVTTGYRNTIYF.

This clone ranks as medium-sized (0.01 to 0.1%). The DNA of the CDR3 is TGTGCCAGCAGATTTCAGGGGACTGGAAACACCATATATTTT. This sequence encodes CASRFQGTGNTIYF. The V gene is TRBV27, the J gene TRBJ1-3, with D possibly matching TRBD1 (6 bases). CDR1 is MNHEY, CDR2 SMNVEV, per germline (reference sequence). Trimming took off 6 bases at V and 2 bases at J, with 11 bases between the two ends. The CDR3 sequence is 14 residues long.

The chain employs TRBV5-1 and TRBJ1-1; D is uncertain. The V gene's germline CDR1 is SGHRS and CDR2 YFSETQ. V shed 4 bases and J shed 1 base, with 14 bases lying between them. The CDR3 runs to 15 residues. The CDR3 DNA is TGCGCCAGCAGCGAAAACTTGATTGGGAACACTGAAGCTTTCTTT. Encoded protein: CASSENLIGNTEAFF.

CDR3 sequence (DNA): TGTGCAAGTCGCTTAGAACCGGGACTATCAGCCAAAAACATTCAGTACTTC. The encoded protein is CASRLEPGLSAKNIQYF. This rearrangement joins TRBV12-2 to TRBJ2-4; TRBD2 is the table's D call and was not checked against the DNA. TRBV12-2 represents a pseudogene. This CDR3 spans 17 amino acids.

V is TRBV7-9 and J is TRBJ2-7, with 10 nucleotides matching TRBD1. Germline trimming cut 7 bases from V and 5 bases from J; bases unmatched to any gene: 5. CDR1 is SEHNR, CDR2 FQNEAQ, per germline (reference sequence). There are 13 residues in the CDR3. CDR3 coding DNA: TGTGCCAGCACAGGGACAGGGGTGCACGAGCAGTACTTC. Amino acids: CASTGTGVHEQYF.

This chain uses TRBV24-1 with TRBJ2-2; D is undetermined. Trimming took 6 bases from V and 0 from J, leaving 10 bases between them. Germline V CDR1 and CDR2: KGHDR, SFDVKD. The length of the CDR3 is 15 residues. The CDR3 DNA follows: TGTGCCACCAGTCCAACTACTTCGAACACCGGGGAGCTGTTTTTT. It codes for CATSPTTSNTGELFF.

This rearrangement joins TRBV29-1 to TRBJ1-1; D call uncertain. Trimming stripped 5 bases from V and 4 bases from J, with 17 bases between. This CDR3 is built from 14 residues. Looked up from germline, CDR1 is SQVTM and CDR2 is ANQGSEA. The DNA of the CDR3 is TGCAGCGTTTGCGATACGGGTGGGAGCACTGAAGCTTTCTTT. This encodes CSVCDTGGSTEAFF. Full variable domain (rest looked up from reference TRBV29-1 and TRBJ1-1): SAVISQKPSRDICQRGTSLTIQCQVDSQVTMMFWYRQQPGQSLTLIATANQGSEATYESGFVIDKFPISRPNLTFSTLTVSNMSPEDSSIYLCSVCDTGGSTEAFFGQGTRLTVV.

The rearrangement joins TRBV29-1 to TRBJ1-4; 10 positions match TRBD1. The CDR3 is 12 residues long. The V gene end was trimmed by 6 bases and the J gene end by 8 bases; junction bases not matched to a gene: 3. Germline V gene sequence: CDR1 SQVTM, CDR2 ANQGSEA. The CDR3 protein is CSVRTGGEKLFF. As DNA, the CDR3 is TGCAGCGTGAGGACAGGGGGAGAAAAACTGTTTTTT.

The chain has TRBV7-3 and TRBJ2-5; maybe TRBD2 (7 bases). V gave up 3 bases and J gave up 4 bases, with 12 bases separating them. The CDR3 contains 14 residues. Per the germline V gene, CDR1 is SGHTA and CDR2 is FQGTGA. The CDR3 reads CASSFGGQGETQYF. The CDR3 DNA sequence: TGTGCCAGCAGCTTCGGGGGGCAAGGAGAGACCCAGTACTTC.

The V and J genes are TRBV12-1 and TRBJ2-7; the table's D call, TRBD1, was not checked against the DNA. TRBV12-1 is a pseudogene locus. The CDR3 runs to 15 residues. This CDR3 is CASSSAGTGAHEQYF. DNA of the CDR3: TGTGCCAGCAGCTCGGCCGGGACAGGAGCCCACGAGCAGTACTTC.

The chain uses TRBV19 and TRBJ1-6, with TRBD1 identical over 7 bases. Per the germline V gene, CDR1 is LNHDA and CDR2 is SQIVND (reference sequence). The ends lost 7 bases at V and 1 base at J; junction bases unmatched: 1. CDR3 length: 14 amino acids. CDR3 nucleotide sequence: TGTGCCAGTACAGGGGGGTCCTATAATTCACCCCTCCACTTT. This encodes CASTGGSYNSPLHF.

The chain links TRBV7-9 to TRBJ2-3; 11 bases align to TRBD1. V dropped 5 bases and J dropped 3; count of bases not matched to a gene: 1. The CDR3 extends over 14 amino acids. CDR1 and CDR2 (germline): SEHNR, FQNEAQ (reference sequence). This chain's CDR3 is CASSGTGGTDTQYF. The CDR3 coding sequence is TGTGCCAGCAGCGGGACAGGGGGGACAGATACGCAGTATTTT.

This clone was seen only once. This chain links TRBV19 with TRBJ2-2; D is ambiguous. This CDR3 comprises 11 residues. The germline CDR1 and CDR2 sequences are LNHDA and SQIVND (reference sequence). Trimming shortened V by 7 bases and J by 4 bases, and 4 bases separated the two germline ends. CDR3 region: CASTVTGELFF. The CDR3 nucleotides read TGTGCCAGTACCGTCACCGGGGAGCTGTTTTTT.

This clone appeared once. The J gene is TRBJ1-6, the V gene TRBV28; TRBD1 matches at 9 bases. Germline assignment: CDR1 MDHEN and CDR2 SYDVKM. The V gene end was trimmed by 2 bases and the J gene end by 19 bases; junction bases not matched to a gene: 6. This CDR3 is built from 12 residues. The CDR3 nucleotides are TGTGCCAGCAGTTTAGTGGGGGGGACAGGGCACTTT. Its protein is CASSLVGGTGHF.

The chain is built from TRBV6-5 and TRBJ1-3; D not resolved. The CDR3 spans 16 residues. V was pared by 0 bases and J by 2 bases, with 11 bases between. CDR1 is MNHEY and CDR2 is SVGAGI in the germline V gene. The CDR3 sequence: CASSYSWRGTGNTIYF. CDR3 sequence (DNA): TGTGCCAGCAGTTACTCGTGGAGAGGTACTGGAAACACCATATATTTT.